Presented here are 2 T cell receptor beta chains from one specimen sequenced in a study of blood T cell repertoires in COVID-19. Produced via immunoSEQ multiplex PCR; TCRdb's table is partial and in-frame only. The table shows 130,000 to 150,000 clones, with approximately 80% occurring only once. What was sequenced was peripheral blood. The receptors stem from a man aged 55 to 70 with active or convalescent COVID-19.

The chain recombines TRBV14 with TRBJ1-1; D ambiguous. Germline V gene data show CDR1 as SGHDN and CDR2 as FVKESK. V lost 1 base and J 11 bases, leaving 23 bases between the germline ends. This CDR3 is built from 16 residues. The CDR3 sequence: CASSQATQFLSGRAFF. Here the CDR3 DNA reads TGTGCCAGCAGCCAAGCTACTCAATTCCTGTCCGGGAGGGCTTTCTTT.

The V call is TRBV20-1, the J call TRBJ2-7, with D tentatively TRBD1 (5 bases). This CDR3 spans 11 amino acids. V lost 3 bases and J 2 bases, leaving 5 bases between the germline ends. Germline CDR1 and CDR2: DFQATT and SNEGSKA (reference sequence). This CDR3 is CSARDTYEQYF. CDR3 bases: TGCAGTGCTAGGGACACCTACGAGCAGTACTTC.